This entry lists 23 T cell receptor beta chains sequenced from one sample in a study of T cells after yellow fever vaccination. Via MiXCR, TCRdb re-called the 5' RACE reads, giving one row per CDR3 protein. The table has around 67,000 distinct CDR3 sequences, approximately 6.5% seen once. The sample consisted of CD8+ T cells sorted from PBMCs, taken 5 to 6 days after the first yellow fever vaccination. All receptors derive from a young man who received the YFV17D yellow fever vaccine.

This clonotype came up a few times. The rearrangement uses TRBV12-3 or TRBV12-4 and TRBJ2-7; the D gene is possibly TRBD1 (7 bases). The CDR3 totals 13 residues. Trimming removed 6 bases from V and 3 bases from J, with 12 bases in between. The CDR3 loop is CASSRGTVYEQYF. CDR3 DNA sequence: TGTGCCAGCAGCCGGGGGACAGTCTACGAGCAGTACTTC.

The rearrangement links TRBV29-1 to TRBJ2-1; perhaps D is TRBD1 or TRBD2 (5 bases each). Germline CDR1 SQVTM, CDR2 ANQGSEA. This CDR3 spans 15 amino acids. V dropped 7 bases and J dropped 2 bases, with 18 bases sitting between them. The CDR3 loop reads CSGELRGPAYNEQFF. The CDR3 DNA is TGCAGCGGGGAACTCCGGGGACCCGCCTACAATGAGCAGTTCTTC.

The J gene is TRBJ2-7, the V gene TRBV12-3 or TRBV12-4, with 10 bases fitting TRBD1. The CDR3 extends over 15 amino acids. V lost 6 bases to trimming and J lost 2 bases; unmatched junction nucleotides: 7. The CDR3 DNA follows: TGTGCCAGCAGGCAGACAGGGGGCGGCCCCTACGAGCAGTACTTC. Translating it yields CASRQTGGGPYEQYF.

Only a few counts were recorded for this clonotype. This chain connects TRBV19 to TRBJ2-3; D is undetermined. The CDR3 length is 12 residues. Trimming took 5 bases from V and 3 from J, leaving 6 bases between them. In germline, CDR1 is LNHDA, CDR2 SQIVND (reference sequence). For the CDR3, the DNA is TGTGCCAGTAGTCGCAGTACAGATACGCAGTATTTT. This codes for CASSRSTDTQYF.

This clonotype appeared many times. The V gene is TRBV7-9, the J gene TRBJ2-5; D is possibly TRBD2 (7 bases). The V end lost 8 bases, the J end lost 2 bases, and 12 bases lay between the germline ends. CDR1 is SEHNR and CDR2 is FQNEAQ in the germline V gene (reference sequence). The CDR3 has 13 amino acids. In nucleotides, the CDR3 is TGTGCCAGCGAAGGGGGGGGTCAAGAGACCCAGTACTTC. Residues: CASEGGGQETQYF.

This clonotype turned up a few times. The gene calls are TRBV12-3 or TRBV12-4 and TRBJ2-5; 8 bases match TRBD1. This CDR3 region has 14 residues. The trim removed 8 bases at V and 5 bases at J, leaving 10 bases unmatched. The CDR3, as DNA: TGTGCCAGCCCCCCGACAGGGGCGGTCGAGACCCAGTACTTC. It specifies CASPPTGAVETQYF.

In its sample, this clonotype was seen a few times. The CDR3 reads CASSLETGEGNQPQHF. The CDR3, as DNA: TGTGCCAGCAGCTTAGAGACAGGGGAAGGCAATCAGCCCCAGCATTTT. The rearrangement joins TRBV7-9 to TRBJ1-5; 8 bases align to TRBD1. CDR1 SEHNR and CDR2 FQNEAQ come from the germline V gene (reference sequence). This CDR3 is 16 amino acids long. Trimming took 1 base from V and 2 from J; bases not matched to a gene: 4. The variable domain in full, completed from reference TRBV7-9 and TRBJ1-5, reads DTGVSQNPRHKITKRGQNVTFRCDPISEHNRLYWYRQTLGQGPEFLTYFQNEAQLEKSRLLSDRFSAERPKGSFSTLEIQRTEQGDSAMYLCASSLETGEGNQPQHFGDGTRLSIL.

This clonotype came up many times. This sequence joins TRBV5-6 and TRBJ2-2, with D uncertain. The CDR3 has 14 residues. Trimming cost V 1 base and J 6 bases, with 10 bases left between them. Germline CDR1 and CDR2: SGHDT and YYEEEE. CDR3 residues: CASSLLPKAGELFF. Here the CDR3 DNA reads TGTGCCAGCAGCTTGTTACCCAAGGCCGGGGAGCTGTTTTTT.

For this clonotype: A much larger clonotype is one base distant, so this may be a read error. The chain joins TRBV6-1 to TRBJ1-3; unclear D gene. CDR3 length: 13 residues. Trimming removed 3 bases at V and 8 bases at J, with 11 bases between. Per the germline V gene, CDR1 is MNHNS and CDR2 is SASEGT. CDR3 protein: CASSDTLEDTIYF. In nucleotides, the CDR3 is TGTGCCAGCAGTGACACACTAGAAGACACCATATATTTT.

This clonotype was observed a few times. The chain couples TRBV10-3 to TRBJ2-7; D assignment may be TRBD1 or TRBD2 (5 bases each). The germline gives CDR1 ENHRY, CDR2 SYGVKD. This CDR3 has 11 residues. The V end was cut by 0 bases, the J end by 9 bases, with 6 bases between. CDR3 sequence reads: CAISESRGQYF. In DNA, the CDR3 is TGTGCCATCAGTGAGTCGAGGGGGCAGTACTTC.

This chain connects TRBV6-2 or TRBV6-3 to TRBJ2-2, with a weak D call TRBD2 (5 bases). CDR1 and CDR2 (germline): MNHEY, SVGEGT. Trimming shortened V by 7 bases and J by 13 bases, and 13 bases separated the two germline ends. This CDR3 region has 11 residues. Here the CDR3 DNA reads TGTGCCAGCAACCTACCCCGGGGGCTGTTTTTT. It is translated as CASNLPRGLFF.

This clonotype was picked up many times. This chain connects TRBV5-1 to TRBJ2-1, with 7 positions matching TRBD2. The junction had 8 bases not matched to a gene; V was cut back by 4 bases and J by 7 bases. This CDR3 comprises 14 residues. Germline loops: CDR1 SGHRS, CDR2 YFSETQ. The CDR3 nucleotides read TGCGCCAGCAGCACCGGACTAGGGTTGAATGAGCAGTTCTTC. Amino acids: CASSTGLGLNEQFF. Full variable domain (outside the CDR3, taken from reference TRBV5-1 and TRBJ2-1): KAGVTQTPRYLIKTRGQQVTLSCSPISGHRSVSWYQQTPGQGLQFLFEYFSETQRNKGNFPGRFSGRQFSNSRSEMNVSTLELGDSALYLCASSTGLGLNEQFFGPGTRLTVL.

On this clonotype: It may be a read error: a sequence one base away is much more abundant. The chain is built from TRBV4-1 and TRBJ2-7, with D uncertain. From germline, CDR1 is MGHRA and CDR2 YSYEKL. This CDR3 is built from 15 residues. CDR3 nucleotide sequence: TGCGCCAGAAGCCCCGGATCGTCCCTTGGGTCCGAGCAGTACTTC. Translated, it gives CARSPGSSLGSEQYF.

Ten or more counts support this clonotype. The chain employs TRBV10-1 and TRBJ2-7; tentatively, D is TRBD2 (6 bases). Germline CDR1 reads WNHNN; CDR2 reads SYGVQD (reference sequence). V was clipped by 6 bases and J by 2 bases, with 8 bases between them. This CDR3 is 12 amino acids long. In DNA, the CDR3 is TGCGCCAGCAGCGGGGGTACCTACGAGCAGTACTTC. Its protein is CASSGGTYEQYF.

The CDR3 nucleotides read TGTGCCAGCAGCCTTACAGGGGGGGATCAGCCCCAGCATTTT. Translated, it gives CASSLTGGDQPQHF. The chain links TRBV7-2 to TRBJ1-5; 8 bases fit TRBD1. V gave up 5 bases and J gave up 5 bases; unmatched junction bases: 5. Germline V gives CDR1 SGHTA, CDR2 FQGNSA. The CDR3 runs to 14 residues. The entire variable domain, with the rest obtained from reference TRBV7-2 and TRBJ1-5, is as follows: GAGVSQSPSNKVTEKGKDVELRCDPISGHTALYWYRQSLGQGLEFLIYFQGNSAPDKSGLPSDRFSAERTGGSVSTLTIQRTQQEDSAVYLCASSLTGGDQPQHFGDGTRLSIL.

This clonotype was detected only a few times. The rearrangement links TRBV7-9 to TRBJ1-5; 7 bases are shared with TRBD1. The V segment lost 5 bases and the J segment 3 bases; nucleotides outside the gene matches: 7. Germline-derived CDR1 and CDR2 are SEHNR and FQNEAQ (reference sequence). This CDR3 comprises 15 residues. Written as DNA, the CDR3 is TGTGCCAGCAGCCGATCGACAGGGCCCAATCAGCCCCAGCATTTT. Translation: CASSRSTGPNQPQHF.

At least ten counts were recorded for this clonotype. This chain uses TRBV6-2 or TRBV6-3 with TRBJ1-5; D is ambiguous. The CDR3 has 15 amino acids. V was clipped by 0 bases and J by 0 bases, with 6 bases between them. Germline loops: CDR1 MNHEY, CDR2 SVGEGT. This CDR3 is CASSYSGGSNQPQHF. The CDR3 nucleotides read TGTGCCAGCAGTTACTCGGGCGGTAGCAATCAGCCCCAGCATTTT.

This clonotype was observed a handful of times. The rearrangement links TRBV4-1 to TRBJ2-2, with D perhaps TRBD2 (6 bases). Looked up from germline, CDR1 is MGHRA and CDR2 is YSYEKL. V was shortened by 7 bases and J by 2 bases, with 11 bases between the two germline ends. There are 14 residues in the CDR3. The CDR3 is CASNRELNTGELFF. CDR3 nucleotides: TGCGCCAGCAACCGGGAGCTTAACACCGGGGAGCTGTTTTTT.

J is TRBJ2-3 and V is TRBV27, with no clear D. CDR3 length: 14 amino acids. V was shortened by 3 bases and J by 2 bases, with 9 bases between the two germline ends. The germline V gene encodes CDR1 MNHEY and CDR2 SMNVEV (reference sequence). The CDR3 DNA is TGTGCCAGCAGTTTCTTCCAGGTCACAGATACGCAGTATTTT. It encodes CASSFFQVTDTQYF.

This rearrangement joins TRBV5-6 to TRBJ1-2, with TRBD1 as a possible D gene (6 bases). The ends were cut back, 4 bases at V and 3 bases at J, with 16 bases in the middle. Germline V gene data show CDR1 as SGHDT and CDR2 as YYEEEE. The CDR3 length is 15 residues. The CDR3 region is CASSPPGGGYYGYTF. The CDR3 DNA reads TGTGCCAGCAGCCCCCCTGGGGGGGGCTACTATGGCTACACCTTC.

The chain couples TRBV20-1 to TRBJ1-5, with D perhaps matching TRBD1 (5 bases). The V end was cut by 0 bases, the J end by 1 base, with 13 bases between. The CDR3 extends over 16 amino acids. Germline CDR1 reads DFQATT; CDR2 reads SNEGSKA (reference sequence). The CDR3 reads CSARDLREGSNQPQHF. CDR3 nucleotides: TGCAGTGCTAGAGATTTGAGGGAGGGGAGCAATCAGCCCCAGCATTTT.

At least ten counts were recorded for this clonotype. The chain recombines TRBV4-1 with TRBJ2-5, with D possibly TRBD1 on 6 matching bases. Per the germline V gene, CDR1 is MGHRA and CDR2 is YSYEKL. Trimming cost V 4 bases and J 4 bases, with 19 bases left between them. The CDR3 runs to 16 residues. Here the CDR3 DNA reads TGCGCCAGCAGCCTCACATCAGGGGTTCGGGGAGAGACCCAGTACTTC. Its protein product is CASSLTSGVRGETQYF.

In this sample, this clonotype turned up a few times. The rearrangement links TRBV7-8 to TRBJ2-4, with no clear D. Trimming took off 1 base at V and 6 bases at J, with 16 bases between the two ends. The CDR3 has 16 residues. Germline lookup yields CDR1 SGHVS and CDR2 FQNEAQ. DNA for the CDR3: TGTGCCAGCAGCTTAGAACCAGACCGGTGGAGAAACATTCAGTACTTC. This codes for CASSLEPDRWRNIQYF.